Below, 9 T cell receptor beta chains from the same sample are listed, as sequenced in a study of cytomegalovirus exposure and HLA in healthy donors. The primer mix had 60 Vbeta and 13 Jbeta primers. Profiled with immunoSEQ multiplex PCR; TCRdb holds only in-frame clones, not every one. The sample carries about 130,000 clones, 80% recorded once. The material sequenced was PBMCs. These receptors were taken from a woman aged 40 to 49 in good health and CMV-seronegative.

The V and J genes are TRBV19 and TRBJ2-7, with D perhaps TRBD2 (5 bases). Germline lookup yields CDR1 LNHDA and CDR2 SQIVND (reference sequence). Trimming took off 5 bases at V and 6 bases at J, with 17 bases between the two ends. The CDR3 has 14 residues. CDR3 coding DNA: TGTGCCAGTAGTCTGGTAGGACTTGGAGGCGAGCAGTACTTC. This encodes CASSLVGLGGEQYF.

The rearrangement links TRBV15 to TRBJ1-1; TRBD1 might be the D (5 bases). The germline CDR1 and CDR2 sequences are LNHNV and YYDKDF (reference sequence). CDR3 length equals 16 residues. V dropped 6 bases and J dropped 0 bases, with 17 bases sitting between them. The CDR3 region has the DNA TGTGCCACCAGATCGGATCAGGGTTTCATGAACACTGAAGCTTTCTTT. Its protein product is CATRSDQGFMNTEAFF. The full variable domain, completed using reference TRBV15 and TRBJ1-1, is DAMVIQNPRYQVTQFGKPVTLSCSQTLNHNVMYWYQQKSSQAPKLLFHYYDKDFNNEADTPDNFQSRRPNTSFCFLDIRSPGLGDTAMYLCATRSDQGFMNTEAFFGQGTRLTVV.

This rearrangement joins TRBV2 to TRBJ2-1; possible D gene TRBD2, 6 bases. The CDR3 is 15 amino acids. Deletions cut 7 bases from V and 1 base from J, with 14 bases between. CDR1 and CDR2 from the germline V gene are SNHLY and FYNNEI. The DNA of the CDR3 is TGTGCCAGCACCAACAACGGGAGATCCTACAATGAGCAGTTCTTC. As protein: CASTNNGRSYNEQFF. Looking up the rest from reference TRBV2 and TRBJ2-1 gives the full variable domain: EPEVTQTPSHQVTQMGQEVILRCVPISNHLYFYWYRQILGQKVEFLVSFYNNEISEKSEIFDDQFSVERPDGSNFTLKIRSTKLEDSAMYFCASTNNGRSYNEQFFGPGTRLTVL.

The CDR3 reads CAITELLHYGYTF. CDR3 coding DNA: TGTGCCATCACGGAGCTACTCCACTATGGCTACACCTTC. This chain uses TRBV10-3 with TRBJ1-2, with no clear D. Germline CDR1 reads ENHRY; CDR2 reads SYGVKD. The CDR3 is 13 residues long. V lost 7 bases and J lost 3, with 12 bases in between.

J is TRBJ2-5 and V is TRBV7-2; 10 bases map to TRBD2. V shed 2 bases and J 4 bases; nucleotides not matched to a gene: 7. Germline V CDR1 and CDR2: SGHTA, FQGNSA. The CDR3 contains 16 residues. CDR3 region: CASSLNPPSGGETQYF. The CDR3 DNA sequence: TGTGCCAGCAGCTTAAATCCGCCTAGCGGGGGAGAGACCCAGTACTTC.

The rearrangement joins TRBV13 to TRBJ2-7; 9 bases are a match to TRBD1. The CDR3 loop spans 13 amino acids. Germline V lookup: CDR1 PRHDT, CDR2 FYEKMQ (reference sequence). J gave up 6 bases and V 4 bases, and 4 bases lay outside the gene matches. CDR3 sequence: CASSSDRGIEQYF. The CDR3 DNA reads TGTGCCAGCAGCTCGGACAGGGGTATCGAGCAGTACTTC.

This chain connects TRBV7-9 to TRBJ2-1; 10 nucleotides match TRBD1. Trimming at V came to 4 bases and at J to 1 base, leaving 7 bases not matched to a gene. This CDR3 contains 17 residues. Germline V gene data show CDR1 as SEHNR and CDR2 as FQNEAQ (reference sequence). As DNA, the CDR3 is TGTGCCAGCAGCTCCCGACAGGGGGCTATATCCTACAATGAGCAGTTCTTC. Residues: CASSSRQGAISYNEQFF.

This clone was observed a handful of times. The V gene is TRBV6-1, the J gene TRBJ1-4; D gene ambiguous. The germline V gene encodes CDR1 MNHNS and CDR2 SASEGT. This CDR3 comprises 13 residues. V was shortened by 7 bases and J by 5 bases, with 11 bases between the two germline ends. The CDR3 DNA reads TGTGCCAGCACCAAGAGATTAAATGAAAAACTGTTTTTT. Translating it yields CASTKRLNEKLFF.

This chain uses TRBV6-6 with TRBJ2-7; a possible D gene is TRBD2 (7 bases). Germline V lookup: CDR1 MNHNY, CDR2 SVGAGI (reference sequence). The CDR3 is 14 residues long. Trimming pared 2 bases from V and 3 bases from J, leaving 11 bases between. This chain's CDR3 is CASSYEGGYYEQYF. CDR3 DNA: TGTGCCAGCAGTTACGAGGGGGGGTACTACGAGCAGTACTTC.